The entry below describes one T cell receptor (beta chain). Its antigen is unknown. The record originates from a study of shared clonotypes between healthy human individuals. The authors' processing: In the immunoSEQ data, sequences were junction-only and lacked quality scores, so filtering differed. The repertoire was sequenced with immunoSEQ multiplex PCR; TCRdb's copy has only in-frame clones and lacks some. V, J and clone size derive from that table, while D and trimming were established from the DNA sequence. The table has over a million clones, roughly 80% seen once. Findings of the study overall: Approximately 4.6% of naive CD4 clonotypes were shared across a few donors.

The length of the CDR3 is 14 residues. The V end was cut by 4 bases, the J end by 2 bases, with 10 bases between. CDR1 is SGHKS, CDR2 YYEKEE, per germline (reference sequence). The sequenced sample consisted of memory CD4+ T cells sorted from blood. Subset given: CD45RA-negative fraction. The V gene is TRBV5-5, the J gene TRBJ1-5; no reliable D call. The sequence came from a young man in good health. The CDR3 protein is CASSPYQGNQPQHF. CDR3 DNA sequence: TGTGCCAGCAGCCCCTATCAGGGCAATCAGCCCCAGCATTTT.